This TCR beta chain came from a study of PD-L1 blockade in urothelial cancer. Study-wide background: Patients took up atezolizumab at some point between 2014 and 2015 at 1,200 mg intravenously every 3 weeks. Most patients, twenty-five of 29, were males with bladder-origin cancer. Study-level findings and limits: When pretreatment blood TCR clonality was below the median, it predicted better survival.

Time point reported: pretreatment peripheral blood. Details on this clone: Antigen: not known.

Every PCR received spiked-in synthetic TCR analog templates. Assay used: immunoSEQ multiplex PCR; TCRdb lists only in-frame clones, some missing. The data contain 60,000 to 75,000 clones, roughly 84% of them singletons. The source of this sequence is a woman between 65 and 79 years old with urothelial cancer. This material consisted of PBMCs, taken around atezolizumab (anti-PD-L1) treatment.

DNA for the CDR3: TGTGCCAGCAGCTTCCGTAACTCGGGACTAGCGGGACGCACAGATACGCAGTATTTT. Protein sequence: CASSFRNSGLAGRTDTQYF. This chain links TRBV7-7 with TRBJ2-3, with 13 nucleotides matching TRBD2. V was clipped by 3 bases and J by 1 base; unmatched bases: 10. Germline V gene data show CDR1 as SSHAT and CDR2 as FNYEAQ (reference sequence). This CDR3 has 19 amino acids.